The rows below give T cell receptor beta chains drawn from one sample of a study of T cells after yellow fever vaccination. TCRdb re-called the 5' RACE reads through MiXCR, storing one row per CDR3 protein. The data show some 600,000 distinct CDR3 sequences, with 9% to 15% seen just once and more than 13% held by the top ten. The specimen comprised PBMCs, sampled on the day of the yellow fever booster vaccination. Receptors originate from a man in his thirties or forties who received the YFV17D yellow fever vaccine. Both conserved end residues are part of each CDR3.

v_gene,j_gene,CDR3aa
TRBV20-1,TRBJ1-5,CSASLRGYNQPQHF
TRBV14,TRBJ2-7,CASSQEASIYEQYF
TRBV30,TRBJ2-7,CAWSGREGENDYYEQYF
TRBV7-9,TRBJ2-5,CASSLGISGETQYF
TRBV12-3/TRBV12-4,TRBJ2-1,CASSLAGLAGNEQFF
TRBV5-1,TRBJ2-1,CASSTRTSGAYNEQFF
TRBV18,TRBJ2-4,CASSPSQGVDRVNIQYF
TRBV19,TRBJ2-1,CASSSGQDYEQFF
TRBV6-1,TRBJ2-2,CASSSGVTNTGELFF
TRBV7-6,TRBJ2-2,CASSPGDRWAGELFF
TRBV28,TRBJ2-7,CASSLNRAQYF
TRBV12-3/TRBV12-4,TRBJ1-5,CASSFSGGNQPQHF
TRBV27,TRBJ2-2,CASSFGTSPTGELFF
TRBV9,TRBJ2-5,CASSGGGQGKQTQYF
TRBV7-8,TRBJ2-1,CASSPRDRSSYNEQFF
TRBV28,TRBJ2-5,CASSLFATGGLRETQYF
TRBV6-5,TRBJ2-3,CASSYDEGPTDTQYF
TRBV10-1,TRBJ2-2,CASSESSGTGPTGELFF
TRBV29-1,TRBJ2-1,CSVRRGGRGHNEQFF
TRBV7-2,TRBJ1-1,CASSLETGKAFF
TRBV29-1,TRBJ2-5,CSVESTDFQETQYF
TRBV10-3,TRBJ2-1,CAIRLDRGAGTSGTNEQFF
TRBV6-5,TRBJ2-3,CASSFLDARDTQYF
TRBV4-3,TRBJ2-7,CASSHQTGGGDEQYF
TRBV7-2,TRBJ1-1,CASSLHGSFYEAFF
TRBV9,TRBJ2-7,CASSVGQGPYEQYF
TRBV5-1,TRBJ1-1,CASSFGGRTEAFF
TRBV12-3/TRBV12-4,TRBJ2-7,CASSWTDSSYEQYF
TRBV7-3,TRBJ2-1,CASSPTSVPYDEQFF
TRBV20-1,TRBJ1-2,CSARTDSFVGYTF
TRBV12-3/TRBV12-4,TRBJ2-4,CASSGGEADIQYF
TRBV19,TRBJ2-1,CASSSPGQGAYNEQFF
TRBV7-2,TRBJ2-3,CASRGSLSTDTQYF
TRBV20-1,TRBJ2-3,CSAPPLGDTQYF
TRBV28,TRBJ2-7,CASSLSSTGGAEEQYF
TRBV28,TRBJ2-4,CASSYLAGLAKNIQYF
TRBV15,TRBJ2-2,CATSSPPSGSDTGELFF
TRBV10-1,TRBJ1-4,CASSETNGQGASNEKLFF
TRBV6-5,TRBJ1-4,CASSRQGNEKLFF